Each of the 24 T cell receptor beta chains below was sequenced from the same sample in a study of cytomegalovirus exposure and HLA in healthy donors. The PCR used 60 Vbeta and 13 Jbeta primers. Only in-frame clones appear in the TCRdb table, and some are missing; sequencing was by immunoSEQ multiplex PCR. The table has 89,000 or so clones, about 81% seen once. The sample consisted of PBMCs. These receptors came from a man aged 18 to 29 in good health and CMV-seropositive.

The chain links TRBV7-9 to TRBJ1-1; tentative D call: TRBD1 (6 bases). The CDR3 consists of 12 residues. The germline gives CDR1 SEHNR, CDR2 FQNEAQ (reference sequence). Written as DNA, the CDR3 is TGTTCCGGGGGGACACCGAACACTGAAGCTTTCTTT. Protein product: CSGGTPNTEAFF.

The chain carries TRBV28 and TRBJ1-1; D remains ambiguous. Germline V lookup: CDR1 MDHEN, CDR2 SYDVKM. The CDR3 is 13 residues long. Deletions cut 3 bases from V and 11 bases from J, with 16 bases between. The chain's CDR3 is CASSFAGFEIAFF. CDR3 DNA sequence: TGTGCCAGCAGTTTCGCGGGCTTTGAAATTGCTTTCTTT.

The chain recombines TRBV27 with TRBJ2-7; 9 bases fit TRBD1. This CDR3 spans 15 amino acids. From germline, CDR1 is MNHEY and CDR2 SMNVEV (reference sequence). V lost 6 bases, J lost 4 bases, and 10 bases stayed unmatched. The chain's CDR3 is CASSLTGGAGYEQYF. The CDR3 nucleotides are TGTGCCAGCAGCCTAACAGGGGGCGCTGGGTACGAGCAGTACTTC.

The genes are TRBV11-2 and TRBJ1-2; 10 bases fit TRBD1. The CDR3 spans 13 residues. Germline loops: CDR1 SGHAT, CDR2 FQNNGV. The trim removed 5 bases at V and 10 bases at J, leaving 7 bases unmatched. CDR3 DNA: TGTGCCAGCAGCCAGGACAGGGGGGAAGCCTACACCTTC. Translated, it gives CASSQDRGEAYTF.

The chain recombines TRBV5-1 with TRBJ2-7, with D possibly being TRBD1 (6 bases). The CDR3 length is 15 residues. V was pared by 1 base and J by 2 bases, with 13 bases between. Looked up from germline, CDR1 is SGHRS and CDR2 is YFSETQ. CDR3 sequence (DNA): TGCGCCAGCAGCTTGTGGGACAACATGCCCTACGAGCAGTACTTC. It specifies CASSLWDNMPYEQYF. Together with reference TRBV5-1 and TRBJ2-7, the CDR3 gives the full variable domain: KAGVTQTPRYLIKTRGQQVTLSCSPISGHRSVSWYQQTPGQGLQFLFEYFSETQRNKGNFPGRFSGRQFSNSRSEMNVSTLELGDSALYLCASSLWDNMPYEQYFGPGTRLTVT.

This chain links TRBV6-5 with TRBJ1-1; perhaps TRBD1 as D (5 bases). V lost 7 bases, J lost 0 bases, and 15 bases lay in between. Looked up from germline, CDR1 is MNHEY and CDR2 is SVGAGI. The CDR3 loop spans 15 amino acids. The CDR3 loop is CASKIGGTMNTEAFF. For the CDR3, the DNA is TGTGCCAGCAAGATCGGGGGGACCATGAACACTGAAGCTTTCTTT.

The rearrangement uses TRBV10-3 and TRBJ1-2; possibly TRBD1 for D (5 bases). The length of the CDR3 is 12 residues. Per germline, CDR1 ENHRY and CDR2 SYGVKD. The V and J ends lost 7 bases and 3 bases respectively, with 9 bases between them. The chain's CDR3 is CAIKGQDYGYTF. The CDR3 DNA is TGTGCCATCAAGGGGCAGGACTATGGCTACACCTTC.

This chain links TRBV28 with TRBJ1-3, with D possibly being TRBD1 (5 bases). Trimming took off 3 bases at V and 4 bases at J, with 13 bases between the two ends. This CDR3 region has 15 residues. Germline lookup yields CDR1 MDHEN and CDR2 SYDVKM. In DNA form, the CDR3 reads TGTGCCAGCAGTTTTCCTAGGGGTACCGGAAACACCATATATTTT. This sequence encodes CASSFPRGTGNTIYF.

The chain couples TRBV5-5 to TRBJ2-2; 11 nucleotides agree with TRBD2. The CDR3 totals 16 residues. The germline CDR1 and CDR2 sequences are SGHKS and YYEKEE (reference sequence). V was pared by 4 bases and J by 2 bases, with 4 bases of the junction left unmatched. CDR3 sequence (DNA): TGTGCCAGCAGCCAACTAGCGGGGGCTAACACCGGGGAGCTGTTTTTT. Translation: CASSQLAGANTGELFF.

The chain is built from TRBV9 and TRBJ1-4, with a tentative D call TRBD1 (6 bases). The ends were cut back, 3 bases at V and 6 bases at J, with 9 bases in the middle. Per germline, CDR1 SGDLS and CDR2 YYNGEE. This CDR3 has 13 residues. In nucleotides, the CDR3 is TGTGCCAGCAGCGGACAGGATTATGAAAAACTGTTTTTT. As protein: CASSGQDYEKLFF.

The chain links TRBV10-2 to TRBJ2-5; 8 bases align to TRBD2. Germline V gene sequence: CDR1 WSHSY, CDR2 SAAADI. The V gene end was trimmed by 3 bases and the J gene end by 1 base; junction bases not matched to a gene: 7. This CDR3 spans 16 amino acids. This chain's CDR3 is CASSEGAGGLQETQYF. CDR3 nucleotides: TGCGCCAGCAGTGAAGGGGCGGGGGGCCTCCAAGAGACCCAGTACTTC.

The chain is built from TRBV6-4 and TRBJ1-2, with D uncertain. Germline CDR1 MRHNA, CDR2 SNTAGT. V lost 4 bases, J lost 4 bases, and 31 bases lay in between. The CDR3 totals 20 residues. The CDR3 DNA reads TGTGCCAGCAGTGGACTTCATTATTCTCTCCCCCTACCGTTGGTCTATGGCTACACCTTC. Translated, it gives CASSGLHYSLPLPLVYGYTF.

This clone was counted a few times. The genes are TRBV5-4 and TRBJ2-1, with 8 bases lining up with TRBD1. V was pared by 0 bases and J by 5 bases, with 7 bases of the junction left unmatched. Germline lookup yields CDR1 SGHNT and CDR2 YYREEE (reference sequence). The CDR3 is 16 amino acids. CDR3: CASSLGGQGTHNEQFF. The CDR3 DNA follows: TGTGCCAGCAGCTTGGGAGGACAGGGCACACACAATGAGCAGTTCTTC. The full variable domain, completed using reference TRBV5-4 and TRBJ2-1, is ETGVTQSPTHLIKTRGQQVTLRCSSQSGHNTVSWYQQALGQGPQFIFQYYREEENGRGNFPPRFSGLQFPNYSSELNVNALELDDSALYLCASSLGGQGTHNEQFFGPGTRLTVL.

The chain uses TRBV7-3 and TRBJ1-2; D not certain. CDR3 length: 13 amino acids. Germline loops: CDR1 SGHTA, CDR2 FQGTGA. The V gene lost 5 bases and the J gene lost 2 bases, with 9 bases spanning the gap. CDR3 residues: CASSPDKNYGYTF. The CDR3 DNA follows: TGTGCCAGCAGCCCCGACAAGAACTATGGCTACACCTTC.

V usage is TRBV19 and J usage is TRBJ1-6; D is unclear. The CDR3 is made up of 15 amino acids. The V end lost 6 bases, the J end lost 4 bases, and 13 bases lay between the germline ends. The germline V gene has CDR1 LNHDA and CDR2 SQIVND (reference sequence). CDR3 DNA sequence: TGTGCCAGTAGATCGGAAGACGGGTATAATTCACCCCTCCACTTT. Translating it yields CASRSEDGYNSPLHF.

This chain connects TRBV28 to TRBJ2-2; 9 bases map to TRBD1. The CDR3 runs 15 residues. J was trimmed by 7 bases and V by 5 bases; bases with no gene match: 8. Germline CDR1 MDHEN, CDR2 SYDVKM. CDR3 coding DNA: TGTGCCAGCAGTCTTAGGGGACAGGGTAGCGGGGAGCTGTTTTTT. It codes for CASSLRGQGSGELFF.

The chain couples TRBV7-7 to TRBJ2-3; TRBD2 agrees at 8 bases. V lost 5 bases, J lost 1 base, and 5 bases stayed unmatched. The V gene's germline CDR1 is SSHAT and CDR2 FNYEAQ (reference sequence). The CDR3 extends over 15 amino acids. CDR3 loop: CASSAGGVGTDTQYF. The CDR3 coding sequence is TGTGCCAGCAGCGCGGGGGGCGTAGGCACAGATACGCAGTATTTT.

The genes are TRBV4-1 and TRBJ2-7; D perhaps matches TRBD1 (6 bases). Trimming stripped 4 bases from V and 0 bases from J, with 16 bases between. This CDR3 comprises 16 residues. Germline lookup yields CDR1 MGHRA and CDR2 YSYEKL. CDR3 residues: CASSPQLRTASYEQYF. CDR3 DNA sequence: TGCGCCAGCAGCCCCCAACTCCGGACAGCCTCCTACGAGCAGTACTTC.

The CDR3 here is CASSRFSAGNTIYF. As DNA, the CDR3 is TGTGCCAGCAGCCGGTTTTCGGCTGGAAACACCATATATTTT. V usage is TRBV5-6 and J usage is TRBJ1-3; D is unclear. The germline V gene encodes CDR1 SGHDT and CDR2 YYEEEE. There are 14 residues in the CDR3. V lost 4 bases and J lost 2, with 10 bases in between.

The chain uses TRBV5-1 and TRBJ1-3; D perhaps matches TRBD1 (5 bases). The CDR3 consists of 13 residues. Trimming left V 0 bases short and J 6 bases short, with 7 bases between. Per the germline V gene, CDR1 is SGHRS and CDR2 is YFSETQ. The CDR3 region is CASSLEGENTIYF. CDR3 coding DNA: TGCGCCAGCAGCTTGGAAGGGGAAAACACCATATATTTT.

This chain joins TRBV5-6 and TRBJ2-7; D call uncertain. The CDR3 extends over 12 amino acids. The germline CDR1 and CDR2 sequences are SGHDT and YYEEEE. The V end was cut by 4 bases, the J end by 4 bases, with 9 bases between. CDR3 in DNA: TGTGCCAGCAGCAAGTATGAGTACGAGCAGTACTTC. Protein sequence: CASSKYEYEQYF.

This chain connects TRBV9 to TRBJ2-5; possible D gene TRBD1, 5 bases. The CDR3 is 14 amino acids. Per the germline V gene, CDR1 is SGDLS and CDR2 is YYNGEE. Trimming cost V 2 bases and J 5 bases, with 13 bases left between them. This CDR3 is CASSVGQGKETQYF. The CDR3 region has the DNA TGTGCCAGCAGCGTGGGGCAGGGTAAGGAGACCCAGTACTTC.

In this sample, this clone turned up a few times. J is TRBJ2-3 and V is TRBV4-1; 7 bases fit TRBD1. The germline gives CDR1 MGHRA, CDR2 YSYEKL. The CDR3 has 16 residues. V was clipped by 0 bases and J by 3 bases; unmatched bases: 6. The CDR3 loop reads CASSQDRNRGTDTQYF. CDR3 in DNA: TGCGCCAGCAGCCAAGACAGGAACAGGGGAACAGATACGCAGTATTTT.

This clone was counted a single time. This chain uses TRBV11-2 with TRBJ2-5, with 7 bases fitting TRBD2. CDR3 length: 16 residues. Per germline, CDR1 SGHAT and CDR2 FQNNGV. J gave up 3 bases and V 5 bases, and 12 bases lay outside the gene matches. The CDR3 loop is CASSRPPSGVKETQYF. For the CDR3, the DNA is TGTGCCAGCAGCCGCCCCCCCAGCGGGGTTAAAGAGACCCAGTACTTC.